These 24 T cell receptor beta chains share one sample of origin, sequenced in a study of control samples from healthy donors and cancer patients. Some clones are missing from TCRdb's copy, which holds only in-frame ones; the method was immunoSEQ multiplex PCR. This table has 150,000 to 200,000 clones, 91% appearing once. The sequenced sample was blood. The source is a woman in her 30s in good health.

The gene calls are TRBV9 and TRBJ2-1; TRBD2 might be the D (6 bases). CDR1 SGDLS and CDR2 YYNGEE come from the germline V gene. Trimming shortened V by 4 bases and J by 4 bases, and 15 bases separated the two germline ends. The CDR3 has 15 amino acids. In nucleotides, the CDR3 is TGTGCCAGCAGCCCGAGCACGGGACTTTACAATGAGCAGTTCTTC. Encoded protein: CASSPSTGLYNEQFF.

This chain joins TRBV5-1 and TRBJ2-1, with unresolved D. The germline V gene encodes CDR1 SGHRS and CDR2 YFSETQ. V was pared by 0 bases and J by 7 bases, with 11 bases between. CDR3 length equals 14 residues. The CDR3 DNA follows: TGCGCCAGCAGCTTGGACTCCCCCGGGAATGAGCAGTTCTTC. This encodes CASSLDSPGNEQFF.

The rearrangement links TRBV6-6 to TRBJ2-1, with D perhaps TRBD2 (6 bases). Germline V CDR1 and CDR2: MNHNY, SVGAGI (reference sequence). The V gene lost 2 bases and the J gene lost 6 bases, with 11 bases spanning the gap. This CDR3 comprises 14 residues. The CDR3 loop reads CASSYGGNSNEQFF. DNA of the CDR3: TGTGCCAGCAGTTACGGCGGGAATAGCAATGAGCAGTTCTTC.

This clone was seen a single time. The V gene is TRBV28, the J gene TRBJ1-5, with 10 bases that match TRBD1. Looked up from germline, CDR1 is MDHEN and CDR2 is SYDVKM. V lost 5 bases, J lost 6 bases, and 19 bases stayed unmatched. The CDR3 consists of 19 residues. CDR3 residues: CASSTRRDRGYGSGQPQHF. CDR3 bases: TGTGCCAGCAGTACCCGCCGGGACAGGGGATATGGGTCTGGTCAGCCCCAGCATTTT.

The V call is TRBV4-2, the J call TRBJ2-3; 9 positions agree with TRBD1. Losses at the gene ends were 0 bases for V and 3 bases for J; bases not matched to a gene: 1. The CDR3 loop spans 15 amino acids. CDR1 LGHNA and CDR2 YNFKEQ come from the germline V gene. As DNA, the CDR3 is TGTGCCAGCAGCCAAGACGGGACAGGGACAGATACGCAGTATTTT. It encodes CASSQDGTGTDTQYF.

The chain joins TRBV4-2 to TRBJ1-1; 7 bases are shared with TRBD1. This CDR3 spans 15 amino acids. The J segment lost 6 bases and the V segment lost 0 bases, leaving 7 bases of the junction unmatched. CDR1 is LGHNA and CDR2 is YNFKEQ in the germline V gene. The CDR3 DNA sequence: TGTGCCAGCAGCCAAGATAGGGAGGGGGCGGCTGAAGCTTTCTTT. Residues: CASSQDREGAAEAFF.

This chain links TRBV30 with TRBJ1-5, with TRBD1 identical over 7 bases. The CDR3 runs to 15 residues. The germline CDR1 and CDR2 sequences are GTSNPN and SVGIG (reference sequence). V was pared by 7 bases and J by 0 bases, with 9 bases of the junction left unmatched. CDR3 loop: CALTNRGNSNQPQHF. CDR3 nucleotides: TGTGCCTTGACGAACAGGGGAAATAGCAATCAGCCCCAGCATTTT.

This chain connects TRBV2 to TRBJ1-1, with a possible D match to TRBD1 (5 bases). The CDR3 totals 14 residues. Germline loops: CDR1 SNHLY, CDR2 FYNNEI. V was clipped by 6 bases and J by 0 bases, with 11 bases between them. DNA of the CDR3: TGTGCCAGCAGGGCCGGGACGGTGAACACTGAAGCTTTCTTT. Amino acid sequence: CASRAGTVNTEAFF.

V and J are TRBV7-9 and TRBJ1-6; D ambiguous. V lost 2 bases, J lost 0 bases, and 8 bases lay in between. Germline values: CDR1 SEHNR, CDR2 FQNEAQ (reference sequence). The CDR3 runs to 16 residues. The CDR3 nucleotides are TGTGCCAGCAGCTTAACCAGAAGCTCCTATAATTCACCCCTCCACTTT. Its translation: CASSLTRSSYNSPLHF.

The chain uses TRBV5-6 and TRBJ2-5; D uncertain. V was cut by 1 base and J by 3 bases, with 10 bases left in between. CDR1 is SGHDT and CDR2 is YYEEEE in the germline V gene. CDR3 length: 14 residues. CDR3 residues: CASSLRHAKETQYF. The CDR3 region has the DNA TGTGCCAGCAGCTTGCGACACGCAAAAGAGACCCAGTACTTC.

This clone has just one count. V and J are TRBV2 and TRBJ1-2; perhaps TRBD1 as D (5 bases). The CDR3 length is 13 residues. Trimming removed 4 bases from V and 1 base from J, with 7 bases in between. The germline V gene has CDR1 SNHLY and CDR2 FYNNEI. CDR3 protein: CASSGGVNYGYTF. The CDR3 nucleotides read TGTGCCAGCAGTGGGGGGGTTAACTATGGCTACACCTTC.

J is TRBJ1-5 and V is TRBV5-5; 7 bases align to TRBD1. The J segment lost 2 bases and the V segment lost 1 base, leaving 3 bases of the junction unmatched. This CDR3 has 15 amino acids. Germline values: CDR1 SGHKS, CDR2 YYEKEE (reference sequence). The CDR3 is CASSLTTGGNQPQHF. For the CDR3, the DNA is TGTGCCAGCAGCTTGACTACAGGGGGCAATCAGCCCCAGCATTTT.

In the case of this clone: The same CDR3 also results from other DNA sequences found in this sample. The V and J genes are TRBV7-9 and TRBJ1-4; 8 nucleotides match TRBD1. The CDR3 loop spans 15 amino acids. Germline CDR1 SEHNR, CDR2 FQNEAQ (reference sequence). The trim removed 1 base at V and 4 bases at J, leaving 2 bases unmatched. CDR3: CASSLGRGRNEKLFF. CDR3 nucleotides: TGTGCCAGCAGCTTAGGCAGGGGGCGTAATGAAAAACTGTTTTTT.

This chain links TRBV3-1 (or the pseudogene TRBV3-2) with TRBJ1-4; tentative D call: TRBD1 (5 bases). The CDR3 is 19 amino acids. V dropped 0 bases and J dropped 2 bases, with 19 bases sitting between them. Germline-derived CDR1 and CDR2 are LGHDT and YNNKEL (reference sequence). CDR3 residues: CASSQDAGTSTTTNEKLFF. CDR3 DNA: TGTGCCAGCAGCCAAGACGCAGGGACCTCAACTACTACTAATGAAAAACTGTTTTTT.

CDR3 in amino acids: CASSLGLVGTDTQYF. The CDR3 DNA is TGCGCCAGCAGCTTGGGACTAGTGGGCACAGATACGCAGTATTTT. The chain joins TRBV5-1 to TRBJ2-3; tentative D call: TRBD2 (6 bases). The V gene's germline CDR1 is SGHRS and CDR2 YFSETQ. This CDR3 region has 15 residues. V lost 0 bases and J 1 base, leaving 9 bases between the germline ends.

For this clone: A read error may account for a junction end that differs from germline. The CDR3 nucleotides are TGTGCCAGCAGGGAAGAAACTTCGGGTCACGAGCAGTACTTC. This gives the protein CASREETSGHEQYF. This chain joins TRBV2 and TRBJ2-7; D not certain. The CDR3 sequence is 14 residues long. In germline, CDR1 is SNHLY, CDR2 FYNNEI.

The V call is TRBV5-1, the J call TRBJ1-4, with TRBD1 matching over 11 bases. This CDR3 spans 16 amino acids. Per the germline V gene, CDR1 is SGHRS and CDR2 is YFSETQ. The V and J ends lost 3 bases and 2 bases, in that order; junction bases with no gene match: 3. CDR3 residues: CASSWGQGVTNEKLFF. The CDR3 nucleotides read TGCGCCAGCAGCTGGGGACAGGGGGTGACTAATGAAAAACTGTTTTTT.

This chain's CDR3 is CASSPDWSGAEAFF. DNA of the CDR3: TGTGCCAGCAGTCCCGACTGGAGTGGGGCTGAAGCTTTCTTT. The V and J genes are TRBV28 and TRBJ1-1, with no clear D. The germline V gene encodes CDR1 MDHEN and CDR2 SYDVKM. V was shortened by 5 bases and J by 6 bases, with 16 bases between the two germline ends. CDR3 length: 14 amino acids.

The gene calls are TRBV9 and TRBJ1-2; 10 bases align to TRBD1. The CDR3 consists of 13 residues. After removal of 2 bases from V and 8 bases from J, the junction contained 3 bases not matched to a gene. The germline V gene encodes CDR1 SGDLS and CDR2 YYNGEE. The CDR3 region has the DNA TGTGCCAGCAGCGTCGGGACAGGGGACGGCTACACCTTC. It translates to CASSVGTGDGYTF.

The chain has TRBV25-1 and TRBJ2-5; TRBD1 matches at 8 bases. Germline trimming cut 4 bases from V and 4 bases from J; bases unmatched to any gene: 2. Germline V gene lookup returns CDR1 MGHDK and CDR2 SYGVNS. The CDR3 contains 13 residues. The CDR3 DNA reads TGTGCCAGCAGTGGGACAGGGTTAGAGACCCAGTACTTC. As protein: CASSGTGLETQYF. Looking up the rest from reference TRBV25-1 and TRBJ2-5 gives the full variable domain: EADIYQTPRYLVIGTGKKITLECSQTMGHDKMYWYQQDPGMELHLIHYSYGVNSTEKGDLSSESTVSRIRTEHFPLTLESARPSHTSQYLCASSGTGLETQYFGPGTRLLVL.

CDR3 sequence reads: CASSHPLAGDENNEQFF. CDR3 coding DNA: TGCGCCAGCAGTCACCCTCTAGCGGGAGATGAGAACAATGAGCAGTTCTTC. The chain couples TRBV23-1 to TRBJ2-1, with 10 positions matching TRBD2. TRBV23-1 is placed among ORFs of uncertain function. The CDR3 consists of 17 residues. V dropped 3 bases and J dropped 5; count of bases not matched to a gene: 10.

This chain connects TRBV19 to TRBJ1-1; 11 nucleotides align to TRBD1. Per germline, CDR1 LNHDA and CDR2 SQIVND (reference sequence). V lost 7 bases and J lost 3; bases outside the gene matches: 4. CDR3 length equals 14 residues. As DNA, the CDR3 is TGTGCCAGTACCGGACAGGGGGCGTACACTGAAGCTTTCTTT. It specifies CASTGQGAYTEAFF.

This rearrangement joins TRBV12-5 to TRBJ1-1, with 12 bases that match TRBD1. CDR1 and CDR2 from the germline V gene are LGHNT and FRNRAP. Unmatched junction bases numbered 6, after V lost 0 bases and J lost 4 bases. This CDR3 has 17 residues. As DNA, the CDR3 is TGTGCTAGTGGTTTGGTCCCGGGACAGGGGGCGGGCACTGAAGCTTTCTTT. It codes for CASGLVPGQGAGTEAFF.

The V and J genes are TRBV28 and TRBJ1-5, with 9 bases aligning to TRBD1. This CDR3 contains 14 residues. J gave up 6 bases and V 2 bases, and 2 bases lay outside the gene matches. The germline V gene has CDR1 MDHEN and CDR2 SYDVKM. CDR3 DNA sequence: TGTGCCAGCAGTTTAAGGACAGGGGTTCAGCCCCAGCATTTT. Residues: CASSLRTGVQPQHF. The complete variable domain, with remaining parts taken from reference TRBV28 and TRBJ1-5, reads DVKVTQSSRYLVKRTGEKVFLECVQDMDHENMFWYRQDPGLGLRLIYFSYDVKMKEKGDIPEGYSVSREKKERFSLILESASTNQTSMYLCASSLRTGVQPQHFGDGTRLSIL.